A single T cell receptor (beta chain) is shown here with its context. These data belong to a study of shared clonotypes between healthy human individuals. The data were produced by immunoSEQ multiplex PCR, yet TCRdb's version contains in-frame clones alone and is incomplete. The data hold approximately 2,000,000 clones, with less than 95% observed a single time. The TCR was taken from a man aged 18 to 29 in good health. Some clones in this sample may be carry-over from other donors' samples. The sample consisted of naive CD4+ T cells from PBMCs. Noted subset: CD45RA+ positively selected.

CDR3 region: CASSGKQGFGLDQPQHF. Here the CDR3 DNA reads TGTGCCAGCAGTGGAAAACAGGGGTTCGGTTTGGATCAGCCCCAGCATTTT. The chain employs TRBV25-1 and TRBJ1-5, with 7 bases matching TRBD1. CDR1 is MGHDK, CDR2 SYGVNS, per germline. V lost 4 bases, J lost 5 bases, and 14 bases stayed unmatched. The CDR3 spans 17 residues.